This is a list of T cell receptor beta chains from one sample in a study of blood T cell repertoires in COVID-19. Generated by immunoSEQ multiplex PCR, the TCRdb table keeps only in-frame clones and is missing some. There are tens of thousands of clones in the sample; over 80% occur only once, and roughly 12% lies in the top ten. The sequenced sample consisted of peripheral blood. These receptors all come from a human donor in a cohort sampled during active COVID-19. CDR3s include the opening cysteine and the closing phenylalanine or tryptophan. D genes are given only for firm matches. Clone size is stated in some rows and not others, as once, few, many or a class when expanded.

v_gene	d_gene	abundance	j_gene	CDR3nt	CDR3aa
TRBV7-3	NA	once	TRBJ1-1	TGTGCCAGCAGCTTAGCAAGCGACGGGGTCACTGAAGCTTTCTTT	CASSLASDGVTEAFF
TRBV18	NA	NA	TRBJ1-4	TGTGCCAGCTCACTCCTACCCGCGGATCCTAATGAAAAACTGTTTTTT	CASSLLPADPNEKLFF
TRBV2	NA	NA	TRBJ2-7	TGTGCCATCCACTTCGTGGCTAGCGTCAACTACGAGCAGTACTTC	CAIHFVASVNYEQYF
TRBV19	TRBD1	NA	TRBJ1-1	TGTGCCAGTAGGACGCTTGGACAGGGCAACACTGAAGCTTTCTTT	CASRTLGQGNTEAFF
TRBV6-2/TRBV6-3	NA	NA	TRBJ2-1	TGTGCCAGCAGCTATCTGTGGGGCGCTGATGAGCAGTTCTTC	CASSYLWGADEQFF
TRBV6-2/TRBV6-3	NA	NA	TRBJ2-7	TGTGCCAGCAGTTACGATCAGGGGCCCTACGAGCAGTACTTC	CASSYDQGPYEQYF
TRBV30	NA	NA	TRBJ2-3	TGTGCCTGGAGTATGACAGGTCCCGCAGATACGCAGTATTTT	CAWSMTGPADTQYF
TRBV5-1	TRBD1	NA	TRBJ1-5	TGCGCCAATAAAGACAGGGCGGTGGGTCAGCCCCAGCATTTT	CANKDRAVGQPQHF
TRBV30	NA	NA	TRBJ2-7	TGTGCCTGGAGTGTAGTCGGGGACGAGCAGTACTTC	CAWSVVGDEQYF
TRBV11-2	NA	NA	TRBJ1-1	TGTGCCAGCAGCCAGGGACTAAGGAGGTTCTTT	CASSQGLRRFF
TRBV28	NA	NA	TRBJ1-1	TGTGCCAGCAGACCAGGACAGTCACAGGGAGCTTTCTTT	CASRPGQSQGAFF
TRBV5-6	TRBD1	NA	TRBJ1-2	TGTGCCAGCAGGGTCGCGGGACAGAGCTATGGCTACACCTTC	CASRVAGQSYGYTF
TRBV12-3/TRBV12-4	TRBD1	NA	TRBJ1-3	TGTGCCAGCAGACAGGGGGCTGGAAACACCATATATTTT	CASRQGAGNTIYF
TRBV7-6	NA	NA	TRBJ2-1	TGTGCCAGCAGCTTAGCGGGGCAGGACAATAACTACAATGAGCAGTTCTTC	CASSLAGQDNNYNEQFF
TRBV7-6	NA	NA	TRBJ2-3	TGTGCCAGCAGCTCAACATCGTTTAGCACAGATACGCAGTATTTT	CASSSTSFSTDTQYF
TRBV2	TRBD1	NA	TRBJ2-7	TGTGCCAGCAGTGAGATGGGACAGGGAGTATACGAGCAGTACTTC	CASSEMGQGVYEQYF
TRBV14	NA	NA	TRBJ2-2	TGTGCCAGCAGCCAAGATCGTGGCTCCGAGCTGTTTTTT	CASSQDRGSELFF
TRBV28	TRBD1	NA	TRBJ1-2	TGTGCCAGCAGTGACAGGGGATCGGGCTACACCTTC	CASSDRGSGYTF
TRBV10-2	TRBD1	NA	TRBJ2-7	TGCGCCAGCGGGACAGGGGGCTTATACGAGCAGTACTTC	CASGTGGLYEQYF
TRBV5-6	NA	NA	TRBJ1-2	TGTGCCAGCAGCTTTTATAGTCGCCCCAACTATGGCTACACCTTC	CASSFYSRPNYGYTF